Shown below are 10 T cell receptor beta chains from a single sample sequenced in a study of blood T cell repertoires in COVID-19. Profiling relied on immunoSEQ multiplex PCR, and the TCRdb table lists in-frame clones only, not all of them. The sample contains around 26,000 clones, more than 80% of which appear only once. The sample comprised peripheral blood. The receptor set was obtained from a human donor in a cohort sampled during active COVID-19.

In DNA, the CDR3 is TGTGCCAGCCTGGGAGTCCAAGAGACCCAGTACTTC. Amino acid sequence: CASLGVQETQYF. The chain couples TRBV3-1 (or the pseudogene TRBV3-2) to TRBJ2-5; perhaps TRBD2 as D (5 bases). Trimming pared 8 bases from V and 1 base from J, leaving 8 bases between. Germline V gene sequence: CDR1 LGHDT, CDR2 YNNKEL (reference sequence). The length of the CDR3 is 12 residues.

The chain has TRBV27 and TRBJ1-6; D not resolved. Germline CDR1 reads MNHEY; CDR2 reads SMNVEV (reference sequence). Between the trimmed V and J ends, which lost 6 bases and 14 bases, there was a span of 17 bases. CDR3 size: 13 residues. CDR3 DNA: TGTGCCAGCAGCCGTGAGATAAAGAGAGCCCTCCACTTT. This encodes CASSREIKRALHF.

This chain links TRBV18 with TRBJ1-1, with D unclear. V was pared by 5 bases and J by 1 base, with 8 bases between. Germline CDR1 KGHSH, CDR2 LQKENI. The CDR3 is 13 residues long. The CDR3 bases are TGTGCCAGCTCAGGCGCGGAGAACACTGAAGCTTTCTTT. It specifies CASSGAENTEAFF. Combining the CDR3 with reference TRBV18 and TRBJ1-1 gives the whole variable domain NAGVMQNPRHLVRRRGQEARLRCSPMKGHSHVYWYRQLPEEGLKFMVYLQKENIIDESGMPKERFSAEFPKEGPSILRIQQVVRGDSAAYFCASSGAENTEAFFGQGTRLTVV.

This chain connects TRBV4-1 to TRBJ2-2; 13 bases fit TRBD2. This CDR3 spans 17 amino acids. Losses at the gene ends were 2 bases for V and 1 base for J; bases not matched to a gene: 1. Germline values: CDR1 MGHRA, CDR2 YSYEKL. The CDR3 region is CASSQRLAGGNTGELFF. CDR3 coding DNA: TGCGCCAGCAGCCAACGACTAGCGGGGGGGAACACCGGGGAGCTGTTTTTT.

The chain links TRBV7-3 to TRBJ2-7; TRBD2 might be the D (8 bases). The V gene's germline CDR1 is SGHTA and CDR2 FQGTGA. The CDR3 contains 14 residues. The V gene lost 6 bases and the J gene lost 5 bases, with 17 bases spanning the gap. This CDR3 reads CASSQTGGGNEQYF. The CDR3 DNA reads as TGTGCCAGCAGTCAAACGGGAGGGGGCAACGAGCAGTACTTC. Using reference TRBV7-3 and TRBJ2-7 for the parts outside the CDR3, the full variable domain is GAGVSQTPSNKVTEKGKYVELRCDPISGHTALYWYRQSLGQGPEFLIYFQGTGAADDSGLPNDRFFAVRPEGSVSTLKIQRTERGDSAVYLCASSQTGGGNEQYFGPGTRLTVT.

V gene TRBV5-1 combines with J gene TRBJ1-5; 8 bases line up with TRBD1. The CDR3 runs 18 residues. With 0 bases clipped from V and 9 bases from J, the junction kept 17 bases outside the gene matches. Germline V gene lookup returns CDR1 SGHRS and CDR2 YFSETQ. CDR3 nucleotides: TGCGCCAGCAGCTTGGGGGCGCCTACAGGGGGGAACTTTGTGCCCCAGCATTTT. Amino acids: CASSLGAPTGGNFVPQHF.

CDR3 amino acids: CASSDSGDTQYF. As DNA, the CDR3 is TGTGCCAGCAGTGATTCAGGGGATACGCAGTATTTT. V and J are TRBV2 and TRBJ2-3; TRBD1 might be the D (5 bases). With 3 bases removed from V and 6 bases from J, the gap between germline ends came to 7 bases. This CDR3 spans 12 amino acids. CDR1 and CDR2 from the germline V gene are SNHLY and FYNNEI.

This clone has a handful of counts. This chain connects TRBV18 to TRBJ1-3; D unresolved. Looked up from germline, CDR1 is KGHSH and CDR2 is LQKENI. This CDR3 spans 16 amino acids. V dropped 0 bases and J dropped 2 bases, with 11 bases sitting between them. CDR3 sequence: CASSPPLERTGNTIYF. The DNA of the CDR3 is TGTGCCAGCTCACCACCTCTTGAGAGGACTGGAAACACCATATATTTT.

The DNA of the CDR3 is TGTGCCAGCAGCCCCACCAGCGGGGGCCTCAAAGAGACCCAGTACTTC. This codes for CASSPTSGGLKETQYF. The chain carries TRBV3-1 (or the pseudogene TRBV3-2) and TRBJ2-5, with 8 bases identical to TRBD2. V shed 4 bases and J 3 bases; nucleotides not matched to a gene: 10. The CDR3 is made up of 16 amino acids. Germline values: CDR1 LGHDT, CDR2 YNNKEL (reference sequence).

V is TRBV19 and J is TRBJ1-5; D is uncertain. Germline V lookup: CDR1 LNHDA, CDR2 SQIVND (reference sequence). This CDR3 is 13 amino acids long. Trimming took off 0 bases at V and 6 bases at J, with 6 bases between the two ends. CDR3 DNA: TGTGCCAGTAGTATAGACCCAGGTCAGCCCCAGCATTTT. This gives the protein CASSIDPGQPQHF.